This section outlines one T cell receptor beta chain sequence together with its context. Its antigen remains undetermined. No base quality values were provided; no much bigger clone lies one nucleotide off. The sample originates from a study of T cell responses to AZD1222 COVID-19 vaccine (dated by TCRdb to the early 2020s). The study in broad terms: Because spike-specific TCR depth and breadth did not differ between the two schedules, AZD1222 recipients who got a second dose at roughly 4 weeks were pooled with those who got a second dose at roughly 12 weeks. TCR sequencing covered 230 to 250 trial participants: 200 to 220 given two doses of AZD1222 and 26 given two doses of MenACWY control vaccine. Trial participants were enrolled by age into 18-55, 56-69 and 70-plus year subgroups, with 148, 28 and 57 TCR-sequenced participants respectively.

This sample's time point label indicates: baseline before first vaccination. Vaccinee samples were obtained from the UK trials COV001 and COV002, which included a single-blind randomized controlled phase 2/3 trial of AZD1222 (ChAdOx1 nCoV-19) in healthy adults. For TCRbeta chain sequencing, PBMC samples from trial participants were taken at day 0 and at day 28 after the second dose. Summary of the overall study and its limitations: CD4 TCRs associated with the vaccine covered the entire spike protein, and the dominant responses were in regions 160-218 and 743-854. Because no day 14 peak-response samples were available, repertoires were characterized only after the peak T cell response. Conclusions about previously exposed vaccinees were limited because only a handful of AZD1222 recipients were SARS-CoV-2 seropositive at baseline. The 56-69-year group was small, and its depth increase did not reach significance, likely because of low power. Most participants were white British and females outnumbered males, and the authors suggested that clonal diversity may have been underestimated. Nearly half of unique spike-specific TCRs reportedly recognized epitopes outside regions mutated in the B.1.351 and B.1.1.7 variants. After two AZD1222 doses, both the breadth and the depth of spike-specific TCRs were significantly higher than at day 0 and than in MenACWY recipients.

The CDR3, from cysteine to phenylalanine, totals 14 residues. Of all the DNA, just the CDR3 is kept, 42 bases in frame from base 1. CDR1 and CDR2 are read off the germline V gene as SGHNT and YENEEA. V gives up 6 bases and J gives up 2 bases, and the segment between their germline ends measures 13 bases. The CDR3 regions of human TCRbeta chains were analyzed by immunosequencing. The study's processing was this. Repertoire TCRs were matched against a reference library of SARS-CoV-2-specific TCRs generated with the MIRA antigen-specificity platform. Breadth was defined as the fraction of unique TCRs that were SARS-CoV-2-associated. Depth was defined as the fraction of total T cells that were SARS-CoV-2-associated. Using the MIRA data, each spike-specific TCR was mapped to the spike region that the TCR reacts to and placed in a CD4 or CD8 class. Log10-transformed breadth and depth values were compared by one-way ANOVA with Sidak's multiple comparisons tests. Imported from immuneACCESS, the table was reduced by TCRdb to in-frame sequences with V and J called. These copies leave out some clones; in studies compared against another copy, an unresolved V gene accounts for under half, and the cause of the remainder is not known. V and J calls and clone size are copied from that table; D and trimming were computed from the DNA. The sample has about 99,000 clones on record, 87% of them singletons. About 2.9% of the sample is taken by the ten largest.

The TCR sequence derives from an adult in good health. This chain joins TRBV11-3 to TRBJ1-2; no D gene call is confident. Sequencing used peripheral blood, obtained on day 0 of AZD1222 vaccination. CDR3 region: CASSPKGTNYGYTF. The DNA sequence is given as TGTGCCAGCAGTCCGAAGGGTACCAACTATGGCTACACCTTC. With the rest looked up from the reference TRBV11-3 and TRBJ1-2 genes rather than sequenced, the full variable domain is EAGVVQSPRYKIIEKKQPVAFWCNPISGHNTLYWYLQNLGQGPELLIRYENEEAVDDSQLPKDRFSAERLKGVDSTLKIQPAELGDSAVYLCASSPKGTNYGYTFGSGTRLTVV.